This T cell receptor beta chain was identified in a study of cytomegalovirus exposure and HLA in healthy donors. Study observations and caveats: A later analysis, which compared TCR beta chains of equal frequency, found the HLA-associated ones more clonally expanded. When the data were analyzed later, several of the most significant clusters appeared to be linked to common viral pathogens.

These donors counted as nominally healthy when sampled, but unrecorded immune exposures were likely. With 60 Vbeta and 13 Jbeta primers, the PCR was carried out. The assay was immunoSEQ multiplex PCR, and TCRdb's table has in-frame clones only and misses some. This sample has over 150,000 clones; 79% occur once, and the top ten carry more than 1.5%. For this clone: Its matching antigen is unknown.

V dropped 7 bases and J dropped 7 bases, with 16 bases sitting between them. The germline V gene has CDR1 SQVTM and CDR2 ANQGSEA. The CDR3 sequence is 13 residues long. The origin of this receptor is a girl aged 10 to 17 in good health and CMV-seropositive. V is TRBV29-1 and J is TRBJ1-4; D perhaps matches TRBD1 (6 bases). Sequencing was performed on PBMCs. The CDR3 DNA sequence: TGCAGCGCACTAACAGGGACGGGTGAAAAACTGTTTTTT. Protein product: CSALTGTGEKLFF.